The clone carrying this TCR beta chain showed up just once. Here immunoSEQ multiplex PCR was the method, and the copy in TCRdb shows in-frame clones only, minus some. The data show more than 150,000 clones, with around 90% seen just once and less than 0.7% held by the top ten. These data are taken from a study of blood T cell repertoires in COVID-19. Study context: The analysed material was cDNA or gDNA that came from T cells, B-cell-depleted T cells, or PBMCs.

Material for sequencing was peripheral blood. This receptor was obtained from a man between 50 and 59 years old with acute or convalescent COVID-19.

The chain's CDR3 is CASSHRGDRDGEKLFF. The CDR3 DNA reads TGCGCCAGCAGCCACCGCGGGGACAGGGATGGCGAAAAACTGTTTTTT. The chain joins TRBV4-1 to TRBJ1-4, with TRBD1 matching over 9 bases. Germline CDR1 reads MGHRA; CDR2 reads YSYEKL. Losses at the gene ends were 3 bases for V and 8 bases for J; bases not matched to a gene: 10. The CDR3 sequence is 16 residues long.